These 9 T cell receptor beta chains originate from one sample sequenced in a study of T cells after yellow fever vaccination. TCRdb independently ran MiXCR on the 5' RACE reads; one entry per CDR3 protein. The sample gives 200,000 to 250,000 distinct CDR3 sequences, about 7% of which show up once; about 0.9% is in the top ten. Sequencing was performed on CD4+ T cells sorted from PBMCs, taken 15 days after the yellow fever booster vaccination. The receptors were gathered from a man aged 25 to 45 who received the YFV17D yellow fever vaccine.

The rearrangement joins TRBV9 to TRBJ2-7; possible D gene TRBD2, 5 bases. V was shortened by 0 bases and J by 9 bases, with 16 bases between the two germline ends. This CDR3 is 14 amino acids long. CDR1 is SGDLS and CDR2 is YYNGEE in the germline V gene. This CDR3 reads CASSVEDSLTWQYF. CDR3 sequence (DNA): TGTGCCAGCAGCGTAGAGGACTCTCTGACTTGGCAGTACTTC.

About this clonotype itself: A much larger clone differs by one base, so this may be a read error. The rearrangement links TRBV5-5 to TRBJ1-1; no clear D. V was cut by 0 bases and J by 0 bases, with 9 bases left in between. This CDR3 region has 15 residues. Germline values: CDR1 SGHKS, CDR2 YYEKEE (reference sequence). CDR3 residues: CASSLVENLNTEAFF. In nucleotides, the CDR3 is TGTGCCAGCAGCTTGGTCGAGAACCTGAACACTGAAGCTTTCTTT.

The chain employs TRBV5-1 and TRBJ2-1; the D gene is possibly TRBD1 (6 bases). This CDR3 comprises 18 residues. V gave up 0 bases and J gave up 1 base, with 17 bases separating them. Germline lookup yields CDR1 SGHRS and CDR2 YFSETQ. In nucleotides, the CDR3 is TGCGCCAGCAGCTTGGTGGGTGTGGGGGCTGGTTCCTACAATGAGCAGTTCTTC. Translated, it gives CASSLVGVGAGSYNEQFF.

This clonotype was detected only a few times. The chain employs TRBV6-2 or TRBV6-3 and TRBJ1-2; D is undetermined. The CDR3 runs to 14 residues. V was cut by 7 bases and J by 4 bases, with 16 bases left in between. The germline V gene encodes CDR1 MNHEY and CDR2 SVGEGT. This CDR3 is CASNLRAGIYGYTF. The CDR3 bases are TGTGCCAGCAATCTGCGGGCGGGAATCTATGGCTACACCTTC.

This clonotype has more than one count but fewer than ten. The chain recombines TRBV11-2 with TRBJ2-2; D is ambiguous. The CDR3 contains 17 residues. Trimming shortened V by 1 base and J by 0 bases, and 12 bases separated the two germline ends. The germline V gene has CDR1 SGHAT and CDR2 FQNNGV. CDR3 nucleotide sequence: TGTGCCAGCAGCTTAGGTCGGGCGACTTCGAACACCGGGGAGCTGTTTTTT. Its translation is CASSLGRATSNTGELFF.

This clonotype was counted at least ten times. In DNA, the CDR3 is TGTGCCATCAGTGCCCTACCCCGGAGCGGTGCGGAGACCCAGTACTTC. Amino acid sequence: CAISALPRSGAETQYF. This chain joins TRBV10-3 and TRBJ2-5, with D perhaps TRBD2 (5 bases). Trimming took 4 bases from V and 5 from J, leaving 20 bases between them. The CDR3 is 16 amino acids. Germline loops: CDR1 ENHRY, CDR2 SYGVKD.

DNA of the CDR3: TGCAGTGCTAGAGATGGGGCTAGCAGGGGGTTAGGTGGAACCGGGGAGCTGTTTTTT. This codes for CSARDGASRGLGGTGELFF. The gene calls are TRBV20-1 and TRBJ2-2; 7 nucleotides line up with TRBD1. With V trimmed by 0 bases and J by 5 bases, 18 bases remained unmatched. CDR1 and CDR2 (germline): DFQATT, SNEGSKA (reference sequence). This CDR3 contains 19 residues.

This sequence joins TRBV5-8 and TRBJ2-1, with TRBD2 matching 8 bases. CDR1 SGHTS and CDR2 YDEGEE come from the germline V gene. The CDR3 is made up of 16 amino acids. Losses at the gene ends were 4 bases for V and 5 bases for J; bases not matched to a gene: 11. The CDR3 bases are TGTGCCAGCAGCCTGGGAGCGAGCGGGAGCGACAATGAGCAGTTCTTC. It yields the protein CASSLGASGSDNEQFF.

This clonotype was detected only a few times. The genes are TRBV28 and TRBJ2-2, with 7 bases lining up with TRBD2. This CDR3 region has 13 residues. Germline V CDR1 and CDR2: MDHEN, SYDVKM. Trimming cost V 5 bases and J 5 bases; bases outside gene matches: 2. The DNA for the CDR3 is TGTGCCAGCAGTCTAGCGGCTACCGGGGAGCTGTTTTTT. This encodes CASSLAATGELFF. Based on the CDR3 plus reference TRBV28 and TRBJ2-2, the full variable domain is DVKVTQSSRYLVKRTGEKVFLECVQDMDHENMFWYRQDPGLGLRLIYFSYDVKMKEKGDIPEGYSVSREKKERFSLILESASTNQTSMYLCASSLAATGELFFGEGSRLTVL.